Listed below are T cell receptor beta chains from one sample, sequenced in a study of blood T cell repertoires in COVID-19. Only in-frame clones appear in the TCRdb table, and some are missing; sequencing was by immunoSEQ multiplex PCR. The sample comprises 30,000 to 40,000 clones, about 80% of which are singletons, and approximately 29% rests with the top ten. Sequenced: peripheral blood. Receptor source: a man older than 75 with acute or convalescent COVID-19. CDR3s leave out the opening cysteine and the closing phenylalanine or tryptophan. Each record gives: CDR3 length, D gene, J gene, V gene, CDR3 protein. A D gene is named only where the DNA matches it firmly.

len: 15; d_gene: .; j_gene: TRBJ2-6; v_gene: TRBV4-3; CDR3aa: ASSQDLAGAGANVLT
len: 16; d_gene: .; j_gene: TRBJ2-6; v_gene: TRBV11-3; CDR3aa: ASSLGAGQGLGANVLT
len: 9; d_gene: .; j_gene: TRBJ2-7; v_gene: TRBV30; CDR3aa: AGITGREQY
len: 11; d_gene: .; j_gene: TRBJ1-2; v_gene: TRBV2; CDR3aa: ASTGTEDNGYT
len: 13; d_gene: TRBD2; j_gene: TRBJ2-3; v_gene: TRBV18; CDR3aa: ASSPSSGGTDTQY
len: 12; d_gene: TRBD1; j_gene: TRBJ2-3; v_gene: TRBV5-1; CDR3aa: ASSLAGGSDTQY
len: 15; d_gene: .; j_gene: TRBJ1-6; v_gene: TRBV3-1/TRBV3-2; CDR3aa: ASSYISGESLGSPLH
len: 14; d_gene: .; j_gene: TRBJ1-4; v_gene: TRBV3-1/TRBV3-2; CDR3aa: ASSQVFNRFNEKLF
len: 16; d_gene: TRBD1; j_gene: TRBJ2-6; v_gene: TRBV9; CDR3aa: ASSDSRGHIPGANVLT
len: 12; d_gene: TRBD2; j_gene: TRBJ2-2; v_gene: TRBV25-1; CDR3aa: ASSTSGIAGELF
len: 11; d_gene: .; j_gene: TRBJ2-2; v_gene: TRBV29-1; CDR3aa: SARDSFTRELF
len: 13; d_gene: .; j_gene: TRBJ1-5; v_gene: TRBV7-9; CDR3aa: ASSLGANPNQPQH
len: 9; d_gene: .; j_gene: TRBJ2-7; v_gene: TRBV29-1; CDR3aa: SVKEGYEQY
len: 12; d_gene: .; j_gene: TRBJ2-7; v_gene: TRBV7-9; CDR3aa: ASSLRTGRDEQY
len: 14; d_gene: TRBD2; j_gene: TRBJ2-1; v_gene: TRBV5-1; CDR3aa: ASSQSPSGEYNEQF
len: 15; d_gene: TRBD2; j_gene: TRBJ2-5; v_gene: TRBV7-8; CDR3aa: ASSWGPSGGNQETQY
len: 10; d_gene: .; j_gene: TRBJ2-3; v_gene: TRBV7-3; CDR3aa: ASSLESGTQY
len: 14; d_gene: .; j_gene: TRBJ1-1; v_gene: TRBV14; CDR3aa: ASSSRLTGANTEAF
len: 12; d_gene: TRBD1; j_gene: TRBJ1-6; v_gene: TRBV9; CDR3aa: ASSVGTVNSPLH
len: 15; d_gene: TRBD1; j_gene: TRBJ2-7; v_gene: TRBV23-1; CDR3aa: ASSQSVDIGGPYEQY
len: 13; d_gene: .; j_gene: TRBJ2-7; v_gene: TRBV6-5; CDR3aa: ASSYAIAESYEQY
len: 14; d_gene: .; j_gene: TRBJ2-3; v_gene: TRBV7-8; CDR3aa: ASSSKSSSWRDTQY
len: 11; d_gene: .; j_gene: TRBJ2-7; v_gene: TRBV27; CDR3aa: ASSIYQGYEQY
len: 12; d_gene: .; j_gene: TRBJ2-3; v_gene: TRBV5-1; CDR3aa: ASSPSGDTDTQY
len: 12; d_gene: .; j_gene: TRBJ1-2; v_gene: TRBV6-1; CDR3aa: ASSEADNSYGYT
len: 13; d_gene: TRBD2; j_gene: TRBJ2-5; v_gene: TRBV7-2; CDR3aa: ASSPSSGVQETQY
len: 13; d_gene: TRBD1; j_gene: TRBJ2-3; v_gene: TRBV5-8; CDR3aa: ASSFTGGAADTQY
len: 13; d_gene: TRBD1; j_gene: TRBJ1-1; v_gene: TRBV30; CDR3aa: AWTRQGGRYTEAF
len: 10; d_gene: .; j_gene: TRBJ1-2; v_gene: TRBV6-5; CDR3aa: ASSYGQAGYT
len: 16; d_gene: TRBD2; j_gene: TRBJ2-4; v_gene: TRBV30; CDR3aa: ACRTSGGAELAKNIQY
len: 14; d_gene: TRBD1; j_gene: TRBJ2-7; v_gene: TRBV7-9; CDR3aa: ASSSSTGTGGWEQY
len: 12; d_gene: TRBD1; j_gene: TRBJ1-2; v_gene: TRBV18; CDR3aa: ASSPGQGAGGYT
len: 14; d_gene: .; j_gene: TRBJ2-7; v_gene: TRBV4-3; CDR3aa: ASSQDSRTASYEQY
len: 12; d_gene: TRBD2; j_gene: TRBJ2-5; v_gene: TRBV18; CDR3aa: ASKGLAGSETQY
len: 11; d_gene: TRBD1; j_gene: TRBJ2-2; v_gene: TRBV7-7; CDR3aa: ASSRTGSGELF
len: 13; d_gene: .; j_gene: TRBJ2-3; v_gene: TRBV21-1; CDR3aa: ASSKSSGKEDTQY
len: 17; d_gene: TRBD2; j_gene: TRBJ2-1; v_gene: TRBV24-1; CDR3aa: ATSDPGDVSGKKLRTQF
len: 12; d_gene: .; j_gene: TRBJ1-1; v_gene: TRBV4-1; CDR3aa: ASSHDTLNTEAF
len: 12; d_gene: .; j_gene: TRBJ1-6; v_gene: TRBV11-2; CDR3aa: ASRPTGNNSPLH
len: 11; d_gene: TRBD1; j_gene: TRBJ1-1; v_gene: TRBV15; CDR3aa: ATSRSTGAEAF
len: 14; d_gene: TRBD1; j_gene: TRBJ2-5; v_gene: TRBV7-3; CDR3aa: ASSLTASGGMETQY
len: 15; d_gene: TRBD2; j_gene: TRBJ2-2; v_gene: TRBV5-4; CDR3aa: ASSLVASGRRTGELF
len: 14; d_gene: .; j_gene: TRBJ1-2; v_gene: TRBV3-1/TRBV3-2; CDR3aa: ASSQASRRQEKGYT
len: 13; d_gene: TRBD2; j_gene: TRBJ2-7; v_gene: TRBV7-3; CDR3aa: ASSLGGSGRLEQY
len: 16; d_gene: TRBD2; j_gene: TRBJ2-7; v_gene: TRBV19; CDR3aa: ASSKTSGRIRGSNEQY
len: 17; d_gene: TRBD1; j_gene: TRBJ2-5; v_gene: TRBV4-1; CDR3aa: ASSQDIVLAGQGWETQY
len: 13; d_gene: TRBD1; j_gene: TRBJ1-3; v_gene: TRBV18; CDR3aa: ASSQGQGPGNTIY
len: 11; d_gene: .; j_gene: TRBJ2-5; v_gene: TRBV3-1/TRBV3-2; CDR3aa: ASSLTVQETQY
len: 12; d_gene: .; j_gene: TRBJ1-5; v_gene: TRBV14; CDR3aa: ASSQGSRNQPQH
len: 13; d_gene: .; j_gene: TRBJ2-7; v_gene: TRBV25-1; CDR3aa: ASSAQGSLPYEQY
len: 13; d_gene: .; j_gene: TRBJ1-5; v_gene: TRBV27; CDR3aa: ASSQGPLSNQPQH
len: 12; d_gene: .; j_gene: TRBJ1-2; v_gene: TRBV9; CDR3aa: ASSVVSGNYGYT
len: 11; d_gene: .; j_gene: TRBJ1-1; v_gene: TRBV28; CDR3aa: ASRPQGWTEAF
len: 11; d_gene: .; j_gene: TRBJ2-3; v_gene: TRBV24-1; CDR3aa: ATSGGSTDTQY
len: 13; d_gene: .; j_gene: TRBJ2-7; v_gene: TRBV7-5; CDR3aa: VRSRTCGGPYEQY
len: 14; d_gene: .; j_gene: TRBJ1-1; v_gene: TRBV19; CDR3aa: ASSIPGARVNTEAF
len: 11; d_gene: TRBD1; j_gene: TRBJ1-5; v_gene: TRBV12-3/TRBV12-4; CDR3aa: ASSRQGDQPQH